This is a list of T cell receptor beta chains from one sample in a study of cytomegalovirus exposure and HLA in healthy donors. The assay was immunoSEQ multiplex PCR, and TCRdb's table has in-frame clones only and misses some. This sample yields 120,000 or so clones, of which 83% are seen a single time; about 3.5% belongs to the top ten. The sequencing input was PBMCs. All receptors derive from a woman aged 40 to 50 in good health and CMV-seropositive. CDR3s include the opening cysteine and the closing phenylalanine or tryptophan. Fields, in order: V gene, J gene, D gene, clone size, CDR3 length, CDR3 DNA, CDR3 protein. A D gene is named only where the DNA matches it firmly. Some rows have no size entry. The others give once, few or many, or a class for an expanded clone.

v_gene: TRBV5-1; j_gene: TRBJ1-1; d_gene: .; abundance: .; len: 15; CDR3nt: TGCGCCAGCAGCTTGGGGGCAGGATTGAACACTGAAGCTTTCTTT; CDR3aa: CASSLGAGLNTEAFF
v_gene: TRBV11-1; j_gene: TRBJ2-1; d_gene: .; abundance: .; len: 16; CDR3nt: TGTGCCAGCAGCTTAGTAATAGGGCTAGCGTACAATGAGCAGTTCTTC; CDR3aa: CASSLVIGLAYNEQFF
v_gene: TRBV5-1; j_gene: TRBJ2-3; d_gene: .; abundance: .; len: 14; CDR3nt: TGCGCCAGCAGCCCTTACCAACGACAACATACGCCGTATTTT; CDR3aa: CASSPYQRQHTPYF
v_gene: TRBV9; j_gene: TRBJ1-1; d_gene: .; abundance: .; len: 14; CDR3nt: TGTGCCAGCAGCGTCCCCTCTGGGGAGACTGAAGCTTTCTTT; CDR3aa: CASSVPSGETEAFF
v_gene: TRBV5-1; j_gene: TRBJ2-1; d_gene: .; abundance: .; len: 15; CDR3nt: TGCGCCAGCAGCTGGAGCGGAAGCTCCTACAATGAGCAGTTCTTC; CDR3aa: CASSWSGSSYNEQFF
v_gene: TRBV28; j_gene: TRBJ2-7; d_gene: TRBD2; abundance: .; len: 17; CDR3nt: TGTGCCAGCAGTTTTGGGCTAGCGGGAGTAGGCTCCTACGAGCAGTACTTC; CDR3aa: CASSFGLAGVGSYEQYF
v_gene: TRBV30; j_gene: TRBJ1-4; d_gene: TRBD1; abundance: .; len: 21; CDR3nt: TGTGCCTACCCCTTTAGAGGGGACAGGGGCCACAATTACCCAACTAATGAAAAACTGTTTTTT; CDR3aa: CAYPFRGDRGHNYPTNEKLFF
v_gene: TRBV4-1; j_gene: TRBJ2-2; d_gene: TRBD2; abundance: .; len: 15; CDR3nt: TGCGCCAGCAGCCAGCGGGAGGGATTTGGCGGGGAGCTGTTTTTT; CDR3aa: CASSQREGFGGELFF
v_gene: TRBV10-3; j_gene: TRBJ2-2; d_gene: .; abundance: .; len: 14; CDR3nt: TGTGCCATCAGGAACTCTGTGAACACCGGGGAGCTGTTTTTT; CDR3aa: CAIRNSVNTGELFF
v_gene: TRBV19; j_gene: TRBJ2-5; d_gene: .; abundance: .; len: 14; CDR3nt: TGTGCCAGTAGTATCCCCACTAGGAAGGAGACCCAGTACTTC; CDR3aa: CASSIPTRKETQYF
v_gene: TRBV5-1; j_gene: TRBJ2-7; d_gene: TRBD2; abundance: few; len: 15; CDR3nt: TGCGCCAGCAGCCCCGGACTAGCGATCTCCTACGAGCAGTACTTC; CDR3aa: CASSPGLAISYEQYF
v_gene: TRBV9; j_gene: TRBJ2-4; d_gene: TRBD1; abundance: .; len: 16; CDR3nt: TGTGCCAGCAGCGTAGAAGTGGGGACAGGGGGTTTGATTCAGTACTTC; CDR3aa: CASSVEVGTGGLIQYF
v_gene: TRBV5-1; j_gene: TRBJ2-7; d_gene: TRBD1; abundance: .; len: 15; CDR3nt: TGCGCCAGCAGCTTGGAGGGACAGGGGGCTCACGAGCAGTACTTC; CDR3aa: CASSLEGQGAHEQYF
v_gene: TRBV5-1; j_gene: TRBJ1-1; d_gene: .; abundance: .; len: 15; CDR3nt: TGCGCCAGCAGCTCTTCAGGGAGGGTAAGGACTGAAGCTTTCTTT; CDR3aa: CASSSSGRVRTEAFF
v_gene: TRBV18; j_gene: TRBJ2-1; d_gene: TRBD1; abundance: .; len: 16; CDR3nt: TGTGCCAGCTCTCGCTGGACAGGGGGCGACTACAATGAGCAGTTCTTC; CDR3aa: CASSRWTGGDYNEQFF
v_gene: TRBV6-5; j_gene: TRBJ2-7; d_gene: .; abundance: .; len: 12; CDR3nt: TGTGCCAGCAGTTCCGGCGGCTACGAGCAGTACTTC; CDR3aa: CASSSGGYEQYF
v_gene: TRBV19; j_gene: TRBJ1-2; d_gene: TRBD1; abundance: .; len: 15; CDR3nt: TGTGCCAGTAGTATGGACAGGGATCTTCACTATGGCTACACCTTC; CDR3aa: CASSMDRDLHYGYTF
v_gene: TRBV23-1; j_gene: TRBJ1-5; d_gene: .; abundance: .; len: 17; CDR3nt: TGCGCCAACAGTCAGTTACTTGTGGGACATAACAATCAGCCCCAGCATTTT; CDR3aa: CANSQLLVGHNNQPQHF
v_gene: TRBV7-2; j_gene: TRBJ1-2; d_gene: TRBD1; abundance: .; len: 15; CDR3nt: TGTGCCAGCAGCCCAACAGGGGGAACCGGGGATGGCTACACCTTC; CDR3aa: CASSPTGGTGDGYTF
v_gene: TRBV6-6; j_gene: TRBJ1-1; d_gene: .; abundance: few; len: 13; CDR3nt: TGTGCCAGCAGTTACGGGGAGGACACTGAAGCTTTCTTT; CDR3aa: CASSYGEDTEAFF
v_gene: TRBV6-1; j_gene: TRBJ2-5; d_gene: TRBD2; abundance: .; len: 15; CDR3nt: TGTGCCAGCACACTAGCGGGAGGGCCAGGAGAGACCCAGTACTTC; CDR3aa: CASTLAGGPGETQYF
v_gene: TRBV29-1; j_gene: TRBJ1-2; d_gene: TRBD1; abundance: .; len: 14; CDR3nt: TGCAGCGTTGATGCCATCGCTACAGGGGTTGGCTACACCTTC; CDR3aa: CSVDAIATGVGYTF
v_gene: TRBV2; j_gene: TRBJ1-1; d_gene: .; abundance: .; len: 15; CDR3nt: TGTGCCAGCAGACCGACCGGGACACCGAACACTGAAGCTTTCTTT; CDR3aa: CASRPTGTPNTEAFF
v_gene: TRBV6-5; j_gene: TRBJ2-7; d_gene: .; abundance: .; len: 14; CDR3nt: TGTGCCAGCAGGGGGGTACAGGGTGGGTACGAGCAGTACTTC; CDR3aa: CASRGVQGGYEQYF
v_gene: TRBV6-5; j_gene: TRBJ2-1; d_gene: .; abundance: .; len: 11; CDR3nt: TGTGCCAGCAGTTCTGGGAGCGAGCAGTTCTTC; CDR3aa: CASSSGSEQFF
v_gene: TRBV11-2; j_gene: TRBJ2-1; d_gene: TRBD2; abundance: .; len: 16; CDR3nt: TGTGCCAGCAGCTTATGGGGGACTAGCGGGAGCAATGAGCAGTTCTTC; CDR3aa: CASSLWGTSGSNEQFF
v_gene: TRBV6-1; j_gene: TRBJ2-7; d_gene: TRBD2; abundance: .; len: 14; CDR3nt: TGTGCCAGCAGTGAATTCCGGGGGGAACACGAGCAGTACTTC; CDR3aa: CASSEFRGEHEQYF
v_gene: TRBV19; j_gene: TRBJ2-7; d_gene: TRBD2; abundance: .; len: 14; CDR3nt: TGTGCCAGTAGTATAGCGGGGGGGTACTACGAGCAGTACTTC; CDR3aa: CASSIAGGYYEQYF
v_gene: TRBV28; j_gene: TRBJ1-5; d_gene: .; abundance: few; len: 13; CDR3nt: TGTGCCAGCAGTCTCTCAGGGAATCAGCCCCAGCATTTT; CDR3aa: CASSLSGNQPQHF
v_gene: TRBV6-6; j_gene: TRBJ2-2; d_gene: .; abundance: once; len: 14; CDR3nt: TGTGCCAGCAGTTACCGTACAGGGAACGGGGAGCTGTTTTTT; CDR3aa: CASSYRTGNGELFF
v_gene: TRBV2; j_gene: TRBJ2-1; d_gene: .; abundance: .; len: 13; CDR3nt: TGTGCCAGCAGTGAATCCCCGTACAATGAGCAGTTCTTC; CDR3aa: CASSESPYNEQFF
v_gene: TRBV30; j_gene: TRBJ2-7; d_gene: TRBD2; abundance: .; len: 14; CDR3nt: TGTGCCTGGAATTCTGGCGGCGGGGGCTACGAGCAGTACTTC; CDR3aa: CAWNSGGGGYEQYF
v_gene: TRBV10-3; j_gene: TRBJ2-5; d_gene: .; abundance: .; len: 13; CDR3nt: TGTGCCATCACCAGGGAGGTCCAAGAGACCCAGTACTTC; CDR3aa: CAITREVQETQYF
v_gene: TRBV7-9; j_gene: TRBJ2-7; d_gene: .; abundance: few; len: 12; CDR3nt: TGTGCCAGCAGCCCCCCCCGCGCCGAGCAGTACTTC; CDR3aa: CASSPPRAEQYF
v_gene: TRBV30; j_gene: TRBJ1-1; d_gene: .; abundance: .; len: 12; CDR3nt: TGTGCCTGGAGGGCACTGAACACTGAAGCTTTCTTT; CDR3aa: CAWRALNTEAFF
v_gene: TRBV7-8; j_gene: TRBJ1-5; d_gene: .; abundance: once; len: 14; CDR3nt: TGTGCCAGCAGCTTACAGGAGGGCAATCAGCCCCAGCATTTT; CDR3aa: CASSLQEGNQPQHF
v_gene: TRBV15; j_gene: TRBJ2-1; d_gene: .; abundance: .; len: 12; CDR3nt: TGTGCCACCAGCTCTAAAGTCGATGAGCAGTTCTTC; CDR3aa: CATSSKVDEQFF
v_gene: TRBV7-8; j_gene: TRBJ2-4; d_gene: TRBD2; abundance: once; len: 20; CDR3nt: TGTGCCAGCAGCCCACACCCTAGCGGGAGGGCCGAAAGGGCCAAAAACATTCAGTACTTC; CDR3aa: CASSPHPSGRAERAKNIQYF
v_gene: TRBV7-9; j_gene: TRBJ2-3; d_gene: TRBD2; abundance: .; len: 18; CDR3nt: TGTGCCAGCAGCTTCGGTCAAACTAGCGGGTTTAGCACAGATACGCAGTATTTT; CDR3aa: CASSFGQTSGFSTDTQYF
v_gene: TRBV6-1; j_gene: TRBJ2-7; d_gene: TRBD2; abundance: .; len: 13; CDR3nt: TGTGCCAGCAGAGGCACTAGCGGTTACGAGCAGTACTTC; CDR3aa: CASRGTSGYEQYF
v_gene: TRBV28; j_gene: TRBJ1-1; d_gene: TRBD1; abundance: .; len: 20; CDR3nt: TGTGCCAGCAGTTATTTGAGGGACGGGACAGGGTATTTCTTTGGCACTGAAGCTTTCTTT; CDR3aa: CASSYLRDGTGYFFGTEAFF
v_gene: TRBV19; j_gene: TRBJ1-5; d_gene: .; abundance: .; len: 15; CDR3nt: TGTGCCAGTAGTATAGCGGTCCAGGGGAATCAGCCCCAGCATTTT; CDR3aa: CASSIAVQGNQPQHF
v_gene: TRBV29-1; j_gene: TRBJ2-1; d_gene: TRBD2; abundance: .; len: 13; CDR3nt: TGCAGCGGTCTATCGGGAGGGCCAGGTGAGCAGTTCTTC; CDR3aa: CSGLSGGPGEQFF
v_gene: TRBV19; j_gene: TRBJ1-5; d_gene: .; abundance: .; len: 14; CDR3nt: TGTGCCAGTAGTTCCGTTGCCGCGAAACAGCCCCAGCATTTT; CDR3aa: CASSSVAAKQPQHF
v_gene: TRBV18; j_gene: TRBJ2-1; d_gene: TRBD1; abundance: .; len: 15; CDR3nt: TGTGCCAGCTCACCCGACAGGGGGCTCTACAATGAGCAGTTCTTC; CDR3aa: CASSPDRGLYNEQFF
v_gene: TRBV19; j_gene: TRBJ2-1; d_gene: .; abundance: .; len: 14; CDR3nt: TGTGCCAGTAGTATACGGGGGGCTATCAATGAGCAGTTCTTC; CDR3aa: CASSIRGAINEQFF
v_gene: TRBV5-1; j_gene: TRBJ1-4; d_gene: .; abundance: .; len: 14; CDR3nt: TGCGCCAGCAGCTTACAGGCGAATAATGAAAAACTGTTTTTT; CDR3aa: CASSLQANNEKLFF
v_gene: TRBV30; j_gene: TRBJ1-2; d_gene: .; abundance: .; len: 15; CDR3nt: TGTGCCTGGAAGTCTGCGCCTATCTTAAACTATGGCTACACCTTC; CDR3aa: CAWKSAPILNYGYTF
v_gene: TRBV5-1; j_gene: TRBJ2-2; d_gene: .; abundance: .; len: 16; CDR3nt: TGCGCCAGCAGCTTGGGCTCAGGCTTCAACACCGGGGAGCTGTTTTTT; CDR3aa: CASSLGSGFNTGELFF
v_gene: TRBV30; j_gene: TRBJ2-7; d_gene: TRBD1; abundance: .; len: 14; CDR3nt: TGTGCCTGGAGTGGCGGGACAGGGGCCTACGAGCAGTACTTC; CDR3aa: CAWSGGTGAYEQYF
v_gene: TRBV7-3; j_gene: TRBJ2-2; d_gene: .; abundance: .; len: 14; CDR3nt: TGTGCCAGCAGCTTAATGTCAGGGCCCGGGGAGCTGTTTTTT; CDR3aa: CASSLMSGPGELFF
v_gene: TRBV6-1; j_gene: TRBJ2-1; d_gene: .; abundance: .; len: 12; CDR3nt: TGTGCCAGCAAGCTCTCCTACAATGAGCAGTTCTTC; CDR3aa: CASKLSYNEQFF
v_gene: TRBV14; j_gene: TRBJ2-3; d_gene: .; abundance: .; len: 15; CDR3nt: TGTGCCAGCAGCCAGGAAATGTTGACGGGGGATACGCAGTATTTT; CDR3aa: CASSQEMLTGDTQYF
v_gene: TRBV28; j_gene: TRBJ2-7; d_gene: TRBD1; abundance: .; len: 16; CDR3nt: TGTGCCAGCAGTCCCTTTGGACAGGTGAGATCCTACGAGCAGTACTTC; CDR3aa: CASSPFGQVRSYEQYF
v_gene: TRBV28; j_gene: TRBJ2-3; d_gene: .; abundance: once; len: 13; CDR3nt: TGTGCCAGCAGCCGGGAAGAGACAGATACGCAGTATTTT; CDR3aa: CASSREETDTQYF
v_gene: TRBV4-3; j_gene: TRBJ2-5; d_gene: .; abundance: .; len: 15; CDR3nt: TGCGCCAGCAGTCAAGAACAGGTGGCCGGTGAGACCCAGTACTTC; CDR3aa: CASSQEQVAGETQYF
v_gene: TRBV5-1; j_gene: TRBJ2-3; d_gene: TRBD1; abundance: .; len: 16; CDR3nt: TGCGCCAGCAGCACAGCCGGGACAGCTAGCACAGATACGCAGTATTTT; CDR3aa: CASSTAGTASTDTQYF
v_gene: TRBV11-3; j_gene: TRBJ2-5; d_gene: TRBD2; abundance: .; len: 13; CDR3nt: TGTGCCAGCAGCCAGATGGGGGGGGAGACCCAGTACTTC; CDR3aa: CASSQMGGETQYF
v_gene: TRBV7-3; j_gene: TRBJ2-3; d_gene: TRBD2; abundance: few; len: 14; CDR3nt: TGTGCCAGCACTCGCGGGAGCGTGACAGATACGCAGTATTTT; CDR3aa: CASTRGSVTDTQYF
v_gene: TRBV4-2; j_gene: TRBJ2-7; d_gene: TRBD2; abundance: .; len: 16; CDR3nt: TGTGCCAGCAGCCCCCAAGGTGGACTAGCGTTCTACGAGCAGTACTTC; CDR3aa: CASSPQGGLAFYEQYF